The subject of this entry is one TCR beta chain. What it recognizes is unknown. Combining a sample-barcoded 5' primer with a J-beta primer mix, a second PCR ran for roughly 6 to 11 cycles. Each CDR3 protein gets one entry after TCRdb re-called the 5' RACE reads with MiXCR. Among about a million distinct CDR3 sequences listed, 51% were seen once. The data stem from a study of blood T cells in healthy people across ages. Regarding the study as a whole: The long-lived group displayed more naive CD4+ cells, plus higher diversity, than the aged donors did.

Healthy Caucasian individuals from Russia aged roughly 6 to 90 served as donors. CDR3 length equals 15 residues. V shed 6 bases and J 8 bases; nucleotides not matched to a gene: 7. The germline gives CDR1 MNHEY, CDR2 SMNVEV (reference sequence). The chain uses TRBV27 and TRBJ2-2; 12 bases are a match to TRBD1. This sequence originates from a woman in her sixties or seventies in good health. The sequencing sample was made of blood. The CDR3 reads CASRGTGGTMGELFF. CDR3 nucleotides: TGTGCCAGCAGGGGGACAGGGGGCACGATGGGGGAGCTGTTTTTT.